Following are 27 T cell receptor beta chains from one sample sequenced in a study of blood T cell repertoires in COVID-19. Repertoires were generated with immunoSEQ multiplex PCR, while TCRdb's copy carries only in-frame clones and drops some. The data hold about 70,000 clones, with 87% observed a single time. The sample comprised peripheral blood. The receptors originated from a man aged 50-60 years with active COVID-19.

CDR3 coding DNA: TGTGCCAGCAGCTTAGACAGGGGAGGGGGCTACACCTTC. It specifies CASSLDRGGGYTF. This sequence joins TRBV7-3 and TRBJ1-2; 8 bases fit TRBD1. CDR1 and CDR2 (germline): SGHTA, FQGTGA. Unmatched junction bases numbered 4, after V lost 2 bases and J lost 8 bases. This CDR3 is 13 amino acids long.

This chain links TRBV9 with TRBJ1-2; no clear D gene. CDR1 and CDR2 (germline): SGDLS, YYNGEE. The CDR3 runs to 13 residues. Trimming left V 0 bases short and J 8 bases short, with 11 bases between. For the CDR3, the DNA is TGTGCCAGCAGCGTAGACGGGTCAGTCGGCTACACCTTC. The encoded protein is CASSVDGSVGYTF.

The J gene is TRBJ2-2, the V gene TRBV29-1; D is ambiguous. V gave up 7 bases and J gave up 2 bases, with 14 bases separating them. From germline, CDR1 is SQVTM and CDR2 ANQGSEA. The CDR3 has 14 amino acids. The chain's CDR3 is CSAKAHRNTGELFF. The CDR3 coding sequence is TGCAGCGCCAAGGCTCACAGAAACACCGGGGAGCTGTTTTTT.

This rearrangement joins TRBV5-1 to TRBJ2-7; 9 bases align to TRBD1. The V gene end was trimmed by 0 bases and the J gene end by 6 bases; junction bases not matched to a gene: 4. Germline-derived CDR1 and CDR2 are SGHRS and YFSETQ. The CDR3 runs to 14 residues. As DNA, the CDR3 is TGCGCCAGCAGCTTGGGGGACAGGGCGGGCGAGCAGTACTTC. Residues: CASSLGDRAGEQYF.

The chain combines TRBV5-4 with TRBJ2-7; the match to TRBD2 covers 14 bases. Germline V gives CDR1 SGHNT, CDR2 YYREEE (reference sequence). Unmatched junction bases numbered 16, after V lost 9 bases and J lost 5 bases. The CDR3 is 17 residues long. The CDR3 bases are TGTGCCATACCGGAGACTAGCGGGAGGGCAGTAACACACGAGCAGTACTTC. Translation gives CAIPETSGRAVTHEQYF.

The chain carries TRBV7-9 and TRBJ2-1; TRBD1 agrees at 9 bases. Germline CDR1 reads SEHNR; CDR2 reads FQNEAQ (reference sequence). Losses at the gene ends were 1 base for V and 16 bases for J; bases not matched to a gene: 5. The CDR3 runs to 12 residues. The DNA of the CDR3 is TGTGCCAGCAGCTTAGAATCGGGACAGGGTTTCTTC. It codes for CASSLESGQGFF.

The V gene is TRBV7-2, the J gene TRBJ2-5, with TRBD2 as a possible D gene (6 bases). The CDR3 consists of 15 residues. The germline V gene has CDR1 SGHTA and CDR2 FQGNSA. Deletions cut 4 bases from V and 7 bases from J, with 19 bases between. In nucleotides, the CDR3 is TGTGCCAGCAGCTCGACTGGGCGGGAAATAGGGACCCAGTACTTC. Translation: CASSSTGREIGTQYF.

The chain links TRBV6-5 to TRBJ1-5; TRBD1 aligns across 9 bases. Trimming at V came to 6 bases and at J to 4 bases, leaving 4 bases not matched to a gene. Germline V gene lookup returns CDR1 MNHEY and CDR2 SVGAGI. CDR3 length: 14 residues. The CDR3 is CASRADRGNQPQHF. The CDR3 DNA sequence: TGTGCCAGCAGGGCGGACAGGGGAAATCAGCCCCAGCATTTT.

The sample holds a few counts of this clone. This chain joins TRBV28 and TRBJ1-2; possible D gene TRBD1, 5 bases. Germline V gives CDR1 MDHEN, CDR2 SYDVKM. This CDR3 is 15 amino acids long. V was pared by 7 bases and J by 1 base, with 16 bases between. CDR3 amino acids: CASTLGAGLNYGYTF. The CDR3 nucleotides are TGTGCCAGCACTCTGGGCGCAGGGCTTAACTATGGCTACACCTTC.

This rearrangement joins TRBV19 to TRBJ1-6, with 7 bases lining up with TRBD1. The CDR3 contains 14 residues. Germline CDR1 is LNHDA and CDR2 is SQIVND (reference sequence). Germline trimming cut 3 bases from V and 10 bases from J; bases unmatched to any gene: 6. The CDR3 here is CASSMGTVDSPLHF. CDR3 nucleotide sequence: TGTGCCAGTAGTATGGGGACAGTTGACTCACCCCTCCACTTT.

The V gene is TRBV6-6, the J gene TRBJ2-1; 9 nucleotides align to TRBD2. V was pared by 8 bases and J by 0 bases, with 8 bases of the junction left unmatched. The CDR3 is 16 amino acids. Germline V CDR1 and CDR2: MNHNY, SVGAGI (reference sequence). DNA of the CDR3: TGTGCCAGCCAGGACAGACTAGCGGCCTCCTACAATGAGCAGTTCTTC. Translating it yields CASQDRLAASYNEQFF.

This clone was picked up a small number of times. This rearrangement joins TRBV7-2 to TRBJ2-7, with TRBD1 matching 9 bases. Germline lookup yields CDR1 SGHTA and CDR2 FQGNSA. This CDR3 contains 16 residues. V lost 4 bases to trimming and J lost 6 bases; unmatched junction nucleotides: 13. This CDR3 is CASSYNSGTGYGEQYF. DNA for the CDR3: TGTGCCAGCAGCTATAACTCCGGGACAGGGTACGGCGAGCAGTACTTC.

V gene TRBV5-6 combines with J gene TRBJ1-4; possibly TRBD1 for D (5 bases). Trimming took off 4 bases at V and 7 bases at J, with 14 bases between the two ends. Germline V gene lookup returns CDR1 SGHDT and CDR2 YYEEEE. The CDR3 covers 14 residues. The DNA of the CDR3 is TGTGCCAGCAGCCCCGGACCTGGGGCTGAAAAACTGTTTTTT. Residues: CASSPGPGAEKLFF.

The genes are TRBV27 and TRBJ1-5, with no clear D. From germline, CDR1 is MNHEY and CDR2 SMNVEV (reference sequence). Deletions cut 3 bases from V and 7 bases from J, with 10 bases between. This CDR3 contains 13 residues. As DNA, the CDR3 is TGTGCCAGCAGTTTGGAACCCGGGCAGCCCCAGCATTTT. Translated, it gives CASSLEPGQPQHF.

This clone was observed once. The gene calls are TRBV19 and TRBJ2-5; possibly TRBD2 for D (6 bases). V lost 4 bases and J 1 base, leaving 16 bases between the germline ends. CDR3 size: 16 residues. CDR1 LNHDA and CDR2 SQIVND come from the germline V gene (reference sequence). In nucleotides, the CDR3 is TGTGCCAGTAGTAAGGAGGGAGAGGGGATCCAAGAGACCCAGTACTTC. It yields the protein CASSKEGEGIQETQYF.

This rearrangement joins TRBV7-9 to TRBJ2-5; no clear D. Between the trimmed V and J ends, which lost 2 bases and 5 bases, there was a span of 6 bases. The CDR3 length is 12 residues. The germline CDR1 and CDR2 sequences are SEHNR and FQNEAQ (reference sequence). CDR3 sequence: CASSLPVETQYF. DNA for the CDR3: TGTGCCAGCAGCTTACCGGTGGAGACCCAGTACTTC.

The chain has TRBV2 and TRBJ2-7, with 10 nucleotides matching TRBD1. V gave up 5 bases and J gave up 4 bases; unmatched junction bases: 5. The CDR3 covers 14 residues. Per the germline V gene, CDR1 is SNHLY and CDR2 is FYNNEI. CDR3 DNA sequence: TGTGCCAGCAGTTACGGGACAGGGGCGTACGAGCAGTACTTC. This codes for CASSYGTGAYEQYF.

This clone has a single count. The rearrangement uses TRBV4-1 and TRBJ2-1; TRBD2 aligns across 9 bases. The CDR3 runs to 17 residues. V lost 2 bases to trimming and J lost 2 bases; unmatched junction nucleotides: 7. The germline gives CDR1 MGHRA, CDR2 YSYEKL. The CDR3 loop reads CASSQLLAGLTYNEQFF. DNA for the CDR3: TGCGCCAGCAGCCAACTTCTAGCGGGGCTTACCTACAATGAGCAGTTCTTC.

This chain joins TRBV5-1 and TRBJ1-3; possible D gene TRBD1, 5 bases. Germline V CDR1 and CDR2: SGHRS, YFSETQ. V was pared by 2 bases and J by 0 bases, with 9 bases between. This CDR3 comprises 15 residues. The CDR3 DNA reads as TGCGCCAGCAGCTTTGACAGCTACTCTGGAAACACCATATATTTT. It encodes CASSFDSYSGNTIYF.

This clone has a single count. The J gene is TRBJ1-2, the V gene TRBV18, with D possibly TRBD1 on 5 matching bases. Germline V gene data show CDR1 as KGHSH and CDR2 as LQKENI. Trimming pared 5 bases from V and 6 bases from J, leaving 13 bases between. The CDR3 covers 13 residues. The CDR3 protein is CASSFSGGDGYTF. CDR3 DNA sequence: TGTGCCAGCTCATTTTCCGGGGGGGATGGCTACACCTTC.

The chain links TRBV7-3 to TRBJ1-1, with 10 positions matching TRBD1. With V trimmed by 5 bases and J by 6 bases, 6 bases remained unmatched. CDR3 length: 14 amino acids. Per the germline V gene, CDR1 is SGHTA and CDR2 is FQGTGA. The CDR3 nucleotides read TGTGCCAGCAGCACACGACAGGGGGCCCCTGAAGCTTTCTTT. The encoded protein is CASSTRQGAPEAFF.

The chain recombines TRBV24-1 with TRBJ2-7; D uncertain. The CDR3 contains 12 residues. Trimming cost V 4 bases and J 4 bases, with 7 bases left between them. Germline CDR1 KGHDR, CDR2 SFDVKD. CDR3 loop: CATSDRLYEQYF. The DNA of the CDR3 is TGTGCCACCAGTGACCGTCTTTACGAGCAGTACTTC.

The rearrangement links TRBV23-1 to TRBJ2-2, with 9 bases lining up with TRBD1. TRBV23-1 is identified as an open reading frame with a role that is uncertain. CDR3 length equals 14 residues. The ends lost 6 bases at V and 4 bases at J; junction bases unmatched: 3. As DNA, the CDR3 is TGCGCCAGCAGACAGGGGGCGGGCACCGGGGAGCTGTTTTTT. Amino acids: CASRQGAGTGELFF.

The rearrangement joins TRBV6-5 to TRBJ1-2, with 8 bases identical to TRBD1. V gave up 6 bases and J gave up 7 bases; unmatched junction bases: 7. This CDR3 region has 13 residues. Germline V gene lookup returns CDR1 MNHEY and CDR2 SVGAGI. In nucleotides, the CDR3 is TGTGCCAGCAGAGACCAGGGGGCGGGTGGCTACACCTTC. Amino acids: CASRDQGAGGYTF.

The chain combines TRBV4-3 with TRBJ1-5; D might be TRBD1 (5 bases). Trimming took off 0 bases at V and 1 base at J, with 7 bases between the two ends. The CDR3 is made up of 15 amino acids. Germline-derived CDR1 and CDR2 are LGHNA and YSLEER. CDR3 DNA: TGCGCCAGCAGCCAAGATTACAGGAGCAATCAGCCCCAGCATTTT. Translated: CASSQDYRSNQPQHF.

The chain uses TRBV5-1 and TRBJ2-7, with a weak D call TRBD1 (5 bases). This CDR3 has 14 residues. The germline CDR1 and CDR2 sequences are SGHRS and YFSETQ. Trimming removed 0 bases at V and 0 bases at J, with 7 bases between. The CDR3 DNA reads TGCGCCAGCAGCTTGGAGGGGAACTCCTACGAGCAGTACTTC. This gives the protein CASSLEGNSYEQYF.

This clone has more than one count but fewer than ten. The chain recombines TRBV9 with TRBJ2-6; D is undetermined. CDR3 length equals 18 residues. Trimming stripped 1 base from V and 0 bases from J, with 14 bases between. Germline CDR1 SGDLS, CDR2 YYNGEE. CDR3 sequence (DNA): TGTGCCAGCAGCGTATTGGGCAGCCGACCCTCTGGGGCCAACGTCCTGACTTTC. Residues: CASSVLGSRPSGANVLTF.